A single sample is the source of the 5 T cell receptor beta chains below, sequenced in a study of vaccination effects on CD4 cells after COVID-19. Before sequencing took place, the ViraFEST assay used viral peptide pools to expand antigen-specific CD4+ T cells. Between days 10 and 11 of culture, CD4+ T cells were separated out. Every participant took two doses of the BNT162b2 or mRNA-1273 vaccine. Sequenced by immunoSEQ multiplex PCR; TCRdb stores in-frame clones only, minus some. The sample has more than 20,000 clones, about 73% seen once. These receptors' targets are unknown. The sequencing used CD4+ T cells from PBMCs cultured with SARS-CoV-2 spike peptides, collected after COVID-19 vaccination. Source of these receptors: a human donor who received a COVID-19 vaccine.

This rearrangement joins TRBV5-5 to TRBJ1-2, with 11 bases fitting TRBD1. The CDR3 consists of 15 residues. Looked up from germline, CDR1 is SGHKS and CDR2 is YYEKEE (reference sequence). V dropped 3 bases and J dropped 3; count of bases not matched to a gene: 4. CDR3 nucleotides: TGTGCCAGCAGCTGGACAGGGGGCGATTACTATGGCTACACCTTC. Translated, it gives CASSWTGGDYYGYTF.

The rearrangement uses TRBV6-5 and TRBJ2-7, with D perhaps TRBD2 (5 bases). The V end was cut by 0 bases, the J end by 5 bases, with 17 bases between. CDR3 length: 16 residues. Germline CDR1 reads MNHEY; CDR2 reads SVGAGI. The CDR3 DNA sequence: TGTGCCAGCAGTTACTCGCACAGACTACGAACTAACGAGCAGTACTTC. It codes for CASSYSHRLRTNEQYF.

The chain links TRBV5-1 to TRBJ2-5, with D perhaps given as TRBD1 or TRBD2 (5 bases each). V was cut by 0 bases and J by 5 bases, with 14 bases left in between. Germline CDR1 is SGHRS and CDR2 is YFSETQ. CDR3 length equals 15 residues. DNA for the CDR3: TGCGCCAGCAGCTTGGCCGGGACGAGGTGGGAGACCCAGTACTTC. Translating gives CASSLAGTRWETQYF.

This sequence joins TRBV6-5 and TRBJ1-1; maybe TRBD1 (6 bases). This CDR3 has 15 residues. V lost 2 bases to trimming and J lost 5 bases, with 15 bases between them. The germline gives CDR1 MNHEY, CDR2 SVGAGI. Written as DNA, the CDR3 is TGTGCCAGCAGTTACAAGGGACAAGGTATGACTGAAGCTTTCTTT. Translating gives CASSYKGQGMTEAFF.

This clone was counted only a few times. A junction end diverges from the germline sequence, so it may reflect a read error. The chain uses TRBV29-1 and TRBJ2-7, with D tentatively TRBD1 or TRBD2 (5 bases each). Germline lookup yields CDR1 SQVTM and CDR2 ANQGSEA. CDR3 length equals 14 residues. The CDR3 DNA reads TGCAGCGTTGAAGGAAACGGAAATACTGGGGGTCGGCACTTC. It translates to CSVEGNGNTGGRHF.